This T cell receptor beta chain was documented in a study of CXCR3-negative and CXCR3-positive naive CD8 T cells. Overall study findings and caveats: TRB CDR3s of CXCR3-positive naive cells were more hydrophobic than those of CXCR3-negative naive cells. The study inferred TCR strength from TRB CDR3 properties and found comparable surface CD5 between naive subsets.

The TRB cDNA libraries were prepared by 5' RACE with UMI labels. TCRdb re-called the 5' RACE reads, yielding one record per CDR3 amino acid sequence without DNA. The sample table includes approximately 140,000 distinct CDR3 sequences. Triplicate sorts of 290,000 or so cells per CD8+ subset. As concerns this clonotype: Its antigen remains unidentified.

This sequence originates from a human donor in good health. Some clones in this sample may be carry-over from other donors' samples. The sample consisted of naive CXCR3+ CD8+ T cells from blood. Described subset: CD45RO-CCR7+CD27+CD95- naive CD8+ T cells expressing CXCR3 (TNR3+).

The CDR3 sequence is CSARPSETQYF. V usage is TRBV20-1 and J usage is TRBJ2-5; TCRdb reports TRBD2, a call that lacks DNA to check it against. CDR1 and CDR2 (germline): DFQATT, SNEGSKA (reference sequence). This CDR3 has 11 amino acids.